The table lists the clone carrying this T cell receptor beta chain with a few counts. The data derive from a study of PD-L1 blockade in urothelial cancer. The overall study: From 0 to 3 prior chemotherapy regimens had been given to the patients.

The CDR3 sequence is 12 residues long. Trimming left V 3 bases short and J 5 bases short, with 10 bases between. Germline values: CDR1 GTSNPN, CDR2 SVGIG (reference sequence). Clones were sequenced by immunoSEQ multiplex PCR, and TCRdb holds only the in-frame ones, with some missing. The sample carries over 40,000 clones, 82% recorded once. Patients were diagnosed with urothelial carcinoma, either locally advanced or metastatic. The clonotype comes from a man aged 65 to 85 with urothelial cancer. V gene TRBV30 combines with J gene TRBJ1-1; a weak D match, TRBD1 (5 bases). Sequencing used PBMCs, obtained around atezolizumab (anti-PD-L1) treatment. The CDR3 loop reads CAWSPRVTEAFF. The CDR3 nucleotides read TGTGCCTGGAGCCCCAGGGTAACTGAAGCTTTCTTT.